The entry that follows covers one T cell receptor beta chain sequence. The sample originates from a study of blood T cell repertoires in COVID-19. Study in general: Collection of acute and convalescent COVID-19 samples took place in the United States, Italy and Spain. Nucleic acid was either cDNA or gDNA, and it came from T cells, B-cell-depleted T cells, or PBMCs.

V gave up 4 bases and J gave up 6 bases; unmatched junction bases: 5. The germline V gene has CDR1 MDHEN and CDR2 SYDVKM. The CDR3 consists of 14 residues. Source study methods: Reference gene primer amplification in the assay estimated nucleated cell counts. The protocol was immunoSEQ multiplex PCR, while the TCRdb copy is restricted to in-frame clones and leaves out a portion. V, J and clone size are those of that table, while D and trimming were read from the DNA. The data contain 150,000 to 200,000 clones, approximately 79% of them singletons. V gene TRBV28 combines with J gene TRBJ1-5, with 8 nucleotides matching TRBD1. The sequence was obtained from a woman aged 70-85 years with acute or convalescent COVID-19. Sequenced material: peripheral blood. The chain's CDR3 is CASSSGQGTQPQHF. CDR3 coding DNA: TGTGCCAGCAGTTCCGGACAGGGCACTCAGCCCCAGCATTTT. The variable domain in full, completed from reference TRBV28 and TRBJ1-5, reads DVKVTQSSRYLVKRTGEKVFLECVQDMDHENMFWYRQDPGLGLRLIYFSYDVKMKEKGDIPEGYSVSREKKERFSLILESASTNQTSMYLCASSSGQGTQPQHFGDGTRLSIL.